This T cell receptor (beta chain) was sequenced in a study of identical twins. Regarding the study as a whole: Zero-insertion analyses were open to partial confounding by invariant MAIT and iNKT cells. Insertions ran lower in abundant cord blood beta clonotypes, though not in memory repertoires. With monozygotic twins, out-of-frame TCR alpha sharing exceeded what models estimated.

This clonotype was observed a few times. Its antigen is undetermined. The V gene end was trimmed by 4 bases and the J gene end by 2 bases; junction bases not matched to a gene: 6. CDR3 size: 16 residues. Germline V gives CDR1 SGHDN, CDR2 FVKESK. Carrying unique molecular identifiers, the cDNA also gained a universal primer site through template switching. TCRdb processed the 5' RACE reads anew with MiXCR; each CDR3 protein has one entry. The sample carries about 690,000 distinct CDR3 sequences, 5.5% to 6.5% recorded once. The rearrangement uses TRBV14 and TRBJ2-1, with 9 bases identical to TRBD2. The receptor comes from a man aged 18 to 29 in good health. The sequencing input was naive T cells sorted from blood. CDR3 amino acids: CASSRLASGAYNEQFF. The CDR3 DNA reads as TGTGCCAGCAGCCGGCTAGCTAGCGGGGCCTACAATGAGCAGTTCTTC.